Following are 9 T cell receptor beta chains from one sample sequenced in a study of molecular identifiers for immune sequencing clone quantification. TCRdb analysed the PCR reads with MiXCR anew, one entry per CDR3 protein. This table holds more than 450,000 distinct CDR3 sequences, around 23% found once. Sequenced sample: naive CD8+ T cells from blood, with Jurkat cell RNA spiked in. The subset here: FACS-sorted CD8+CD4-CCR7+CD45RA+ naive T cells. These receptors originate from a human donor in good health. Some libraries in this study had Jurkat cell RNA spiked in.

About this clonotype itself: At one end the junction does not follow the germline gene, possibly because of a read error. V gene TRBV7-8 combines with J gene TRBJ2-7, with unresolved D. The CDR3 is 14 amino acids. The V gene's germline CDR1 is SGHVS and CDR2 FQNEAQ. The CDR3 DNA reads as TGTCCCAGCAGCTTCTGGGGTTTCCCCCACGAGCAGTACTTC. Translated, it gives CPSSFWGFPHEQYF.

Points on this clonotype: Compared with germline, one end of the junction differs, possibly owing to a read error. This chain joins TRBV19 and TRBJ1-1; D ambiguous. This CDR3 is built from 16 residues. Germline-derived CDR1 and CDR2 are LNHDA and SQIVND (reference sequence). This CDR3 is CASRIGTRAVNTEAFF. The DNA of the CDR3 is TGTGCCAGTAGAATAGGCACTCGGGCGGTGAACACTGAAGCTTTCTTT.

This chain uses TRBV7-9 with TRBJ2-4, with 11 bases matching TRBD1. The CDR3 has 15 amino acids. J lost 9 bases, V lost 1 base, and 5 bases had no gene match. The germline gives CDR1 SEHNR, CDR2 FQNEAQ (reference sequence). The CDR3: CASSLGTGGGGIQYF. Written as DNA, the CDR3 is TGTGCCAGCAGCTTAGGGACAGGGGGCGGCGGCATTCAGTACTTC.

This clonotype was detected many times. The chain recombines TRBV27 with TRBJ2-1; 8 bases are a match to TRBD2. Germline V gene data show CDR1 as MNHEY and CDR2 as SMNVEV (reference sequence). The CDR3 covers 15 residues. The ends lost 2 bases at V and 7 bases at J; junction bases unmatched: 7. The CDR3 region has the DNA TGTGCCAGCAGTTTACGGGAGGGCTTGGGTAATGAGCAGTTCTTC. Its translation: CASSLREGLGNEQFF.

This clonotype was observed a handful of times. This chain joins TRBV13 and TRBJ2-5; TRBD2 agrees at 9 bases. Germline V gene lookup returns CDR1 PRHDT and CDR2 FYEKMQ (reference sequence). CDR3 length: 15 residues. V trimming: 4 bases; J trimming: 4 bases; junction bases outside the gene matches: 7. The CDR3 sequence: CASSSWTSARETQYF. In DNA, the CDR3 is TGTGCCAGCAGCTCCTGGACTAGCGCGAGAGAGACCCAGTACTTC.

This clonotype appeared many times. The V gene is TRBV6-2 or TRBV6-3, the J gene TRBJ2-3, with 9 nucleotides matching TRBD2. The CDR3 has 18 residues. J was trimmed by 0 bases and V by 3 bases; bases with no gene match: 10. The germline gives CDR1 MNHEY, CDR2 SVGEGT. The CDR3 is CASSYDSREGPSTDTQYF. Here the CDR3 DNA reads TGTGCCAGCAGTTATGATTCGCGGGAGGGCCCGAGCACAGATACGCAGTATTTT.

Worth noting for this clonotype: This may be a read error: a much more frequent sequence differs by one nucleotide. The chain couples TRBV6-2 or TRBV6-3 to TRBJ2-6; 7 bases are shared with TRBD1. CDR3 length: 16 residues. Per the germline V gene, CDR1 is MNHEY and CDR2 is SVGEGT. CDR3 residues: CASSPRDSRWAYVLTF. In DNA, the CDR3 is TGTGCCAGCAGTCCAAGGGACAGCCGCTGGGCCTACGTCCTGACTTTC.

The chain links TRBV7-6 to TRBJ2-7; 8 nucleotides match TRBD2. J gave up 5 bases and V 1 base, and 10 bases lay outside the gene matches. This CDR3 is built from 16 residues. Germline V gives CDR1 SGHVS, CDR2 FNYEAQ. The CDR3, as DNA: TGTGCCAGCAGCTTAGTGAGCGGGAGTGACTTCGACGAGCAGTACTTC. This translates into CASSLVSGSDFDEQYF. Looking up the rest from reference TRBV7-6 and TRBJ2-7 gives the full variable domain: GAGVSQSPRYKVTKRGQDVALRCDPISGHVSLYWYRQALGQGPEFLTYFNYEAQQDKSGLPNDRFSAERPEGSISTLTIQRTEQRDSAMYRCASSLVSGSDFDEQYFGPGTRLTVT.

The chain joins TRBV20-1 to TRBJ2-3; no firm D call. The CDR3 runs to 15 residues. In germline, CDR1 is DFQATT, CDR2 SNEGSKA (reference sequence). Trimming cost V 4 bases and J 4 bases, with 18 bases left between them. The CDR3 reads CSANQAVDSSDTQYF. The CDR3 DNA reads as TGCAGTGCTAATCAGGCGGTAGATTCGTCAGATACGCAGTATTTT.